Listed below are T cell receptor beta chains from one sample, sequenced in a study of blood T cell repertoires in COVID-19. Generated by immunoSEQ multiplex PCR, the TCRdb table keeps only in-frame clones and is missing some. Counted here are about 200,000 clones, about 88% occurring once; the ten biggest clones make up about 5%. The sample comprised peripheral blood. The receptor source for this set is a woman of 80 years or more with acute or convalescent COVID-19. CDR3s include the opening cysteine and the closing phenylalanine or tryptophan. A D gene is named only where the DNA matches it firmly. Not all rows give a size; the values are once, few, many and, for expanded clones, a class.

CDR3	DNA	length	V	J	D	size
CASSREVQETQYF	TGCGCCAGCAGCCGCGAGGTCCAAGAGACCCAGTACTTC	13	TRBV5-1	TRBJ2-5	.	few
CASSQLRGAGGYTF	TGTGCCAGCAGCCAGTTACGGGGGGCGGGTGGCTACACCTTC	14	TRBV6-5	TRBJ1-2	.	.
CASSLIPSGTTGELFF	TGCGCCAGCAGCTTGATCCCTAGCGGGACAACCGGGGAGCTGTTTTTT	16	TRBV5-1	TRBJ2-2	TRBD2	.
CASSQALQREGEQYF	TGTGCCAGCAGCCAAGCATTGCAGCGGGAGGGCGAGCAGTACTTC	15	TRBV3-1/TRBV3-2	TRBJ2-7	TRBD2	.
CASSPKGESPLHF	TGTGCCAGCAGCCCCAAAGGGGAATCACCCCTCCACTTT	13	TRBV5-5	TRBJ1-6	.	once
CASSSPGTGAGYTF	TGCGCCAGCAGTTCCCCCGGGACAGGGGCCGGCTACACCTTC	14	TRBV5-1	TRBJ1-2	TRBD1	.
CASSEGTGRETQYF	TGTGCCAGCAGTGAAGGGACAGGGAGAGAGACCCAGTACTTC	14	TRBV2	TRBJ2-5	TRBD1	.
CASSIGLAGASKNTGELFF	TGTGCCAGTAGTATAGGCCTAGCGGGAGCCTCAAAAAACACCGGGGAGCTGTTTTTT	19	TRBV19	TRBJ2-2	TRBD2	.
CASSAGGGGQPQHF	TGTGCCAGCAGTGCCGGAGGGGGCGGTCAGCCCCAGCATTTT	14	TRBV7-3	TRBJ1-5	TRBD1	once
CASSLTGASGNTIYF	TGCGCCAGCAGCTTAACAGGGGCATCTGGAAACACCATATATTTT	15	TRBV5-1	TRBJ1-3	TRBD1	.
CADGGRSSYNEQFF	TGTGCCGACGGGGGGCGGAGCTCCTACAATGAGCAGTTCTTC	14	TRBV2	TRBJ2-1	.	.
CASSLGQGVSYEQYF	TGTGCCAGCAGCTTAGGGCAGGGGGTATCCTACGAGCAGTACTTC	15	TRBV7-9	TRBJ2-7	TRBD1	.
CASSPGGQRSGNTIYF	TGTGCCAGCAGCCCAGGGGGACAACGCTCTGGAAACACCATATATTTT	16	TRBV5-4	TRBJ1-3	TRBD1	.
CASSLDSGRDPFF	TGTGCCAGCAGCTTAGATAGCGGGAGGGATCCCTTCTTC	13	TRBV7-2	TRBJ2-1	TRBD2	.
CASSYLGGTDTQYF	TGTGCCAGCAGCTACCTAGGTGGCACAGATACGCAGTATTTT	14	TRBV7-2	TRBJ2-3	.	.
CASTPRAGGPRAYNEQFF	TGTGCCAGCACCCCGAGGGCGGGAGGGCCCAGGGCCTACAATGAGCAGTTCTTC	18	TRBV7-2	TRBJ2-1	TRBD2	.
CATSAAGGIHEQFF	TGTGCCACCAGTGCAGCGGGAGGGATCCATGAGCAGTTCTTC	14	TRBV24-1	TRBJ2-1	TRBD2	once
CASSEGTSFNEQYF	TGTGCCAGCAGTGAAGGGACTTCCTTCAACGAGCAGTATTTT	14	TRBV2	TRBJ2-3	.	.
CASISQGLNEQYF	TGTGCCAGCATCTCTCAGGGGTTGAACGAGCAGTACTTC	13	TRBV6-6	TRBJ2-7	.	.
CASNTRDSIYGYTF	TGTGCCAGTAATACCCGGGACAGCATCTATGGCTACACCTTC	14	TRBV25-1	TRBJ1-2	TRBD1	few
CASSQAGVAYGYTF	TGCGCCAGCAGCCAAGCAGGGGTTGCCTATGGCTACACCTTC	14	TRBV4-3	TRBJ1-2	.	.